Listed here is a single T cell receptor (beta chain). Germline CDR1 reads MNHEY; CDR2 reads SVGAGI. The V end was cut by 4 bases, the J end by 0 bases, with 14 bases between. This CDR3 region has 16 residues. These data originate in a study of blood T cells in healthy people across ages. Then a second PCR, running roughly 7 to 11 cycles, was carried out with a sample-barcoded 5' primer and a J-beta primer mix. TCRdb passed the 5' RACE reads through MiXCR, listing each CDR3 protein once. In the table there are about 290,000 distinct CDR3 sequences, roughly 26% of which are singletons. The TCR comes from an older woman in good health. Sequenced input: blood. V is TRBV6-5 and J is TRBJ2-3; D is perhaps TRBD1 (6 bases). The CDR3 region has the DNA TGTGCCAGCAGTTCCCCGGGACACCCTAGCACAGATACGCAGTATTTT. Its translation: CASSSPGHPSTDTQYF.